The 19 T cell receptor beta chains presented below share a single source sample, sequenced in a study of long-term antiretroviral therapy in people with HIV (dated by TCRdb to the early 2020s). The immunoSEQ hsTCRB v3.0 assay was used at survey level resolution for TRB variable region sequencing. The immuneACCESS repertoire file appears here via TCRdb, limited to in-frame rearrangements. These files lack a portion of the clones; in checked studies, under half of the deficit traces to unresolved V genes, and the cause of the others is not known. The sample data list fewer than 9,000 clones, and approximately 79% of these were observed just once. The leading ten clones occupy 20% to 25% of the sample. This specimen was unsorted PBMCs, taken 1.1 years after starting antiretroviral therapy. These receptors all stem from a man aged 35-49 years with HIV.

V usage is TRBV4-2 and J usage is TRBJ2-4; perhaps TRBD1 as D (7 bases). The CDR3 is 20 amino acids. CDR1 is LGHNA and CDR2 is YNFKEQ in the germline V gene. Trimming cost V 0 bases and J 1 base, with 22 bases left between them. This CDR3 is CASSQEGAGGMSGAKNIQYF. CDR3 nucleotides: TGTGCCAGCAGCCAAGAAGGGGCAGGGGGGATGAGTGGGGCCAAAAACATTCAGTACTTC.

This chain links TRBV11-2 with TRBJ2-7; maybe TRBD1 (5 bases). The CDR3 runs to 15 residues. V lost 3 bases, J lost 0 bases, and 12 bases lay in between. Germline CDR1 reads SGHAT; CDR2 reads FQNNGV. The chain's CDR3 is CASSLASGPSYEQYF. The CDR3 DNA reads as TGTGCCAGCAGCTTGGCCTCAGGGCCCTCCTACGAGCAGTACTTC.

The rearrangement uses TRBV6-1 and TRBJ1-1; 7 bases are shared with TRBD1. The CDR3 consists of 13 residues. CDR1 MNHNS and CDR2 SASEGT come from the germline V gene. V lost 1 base, J lost 11 bases, and 7 bases stayed unmatched. The CDR3 loop reads CASSEDRGGSAFF. The DNA of the CDR3 is TGTGCCAGCAGTGAAGACAGGGGAGGATCGGCTTTCTTT.

The J gene is TRBJ1-2, the V gene TRBV5-1; D is unresolved. CDR1 is SGHRS, CDR2 YFSETQ, per germline. V shed 0 bases and J shed 8 bases, with 11 bases lying between them. The CDR3 covers 13 residues. The CDR3: CASSLGLPGGYTF. The CDR3 DNA follows: TGCGCCAGCAGCTTGGGCCTACCGGGCGGCTACACCTTC.

The V and J genes are TRBV4-1 and TRBJ1-4; D is perhaps TRBD1 (6 bases). The CDR3 totals 14 residues. Germline-derived CDR1 and CDR2 are MGHRA and YSYEKL. V was shortened by 4 bases and J by 6 bases, with 12 bases between the two germline ends. The CDR3: CASSLGHSDEKLFF. The CDR3 DNA reads TGCGCCAGCAGCCTGGGACATAGCGATGAAAAACTGTTTTTT.

Remarks on this clone: At one boundary the junction diverges from the germline segment, which might be a read error. The chain carries TRBV30 and TRBJ1-1, with D possibly being TRBD1 (5 bases). Germline V gene data show CDR1 as GTSNPN and CDR2 as SVGIG (reference sequence). This CDR3 contains 11 residues. The CDR3 sequence is CAWTHPAGTLW. The CDR3 DNA reads as TGTGCCTGGACCCATCCGGCAGGGACGCTCTGG.

V is TRBV7-9 and J is TRBJ1-1, with no clear D. The CDR3 spans 14 residues. Trimming removed 3 bases from V and 5 bases from J, with 13 bases in between. Germline V gives CDR1 SEHNR, CDR2 FQNEAQ (reference sequence). The CDR3 region has the DNA TGTGCCAGCAGCTTTGACCCTCGAGGAACTGAAGCTTTCTTT. Translated: CASSFDPRGTEAFF.

This clone came up once. The gene calls are TRBV11-2 and TRBJ1-1; no clear D gene. This CDR3 has 16 residues. Germline CDR1 SGHAT, CDR2 FQNNGV. V was pared by 4 bases and J by 4 bases, with 19 bases between. The CDR3 DNA follows: TGTGCCAGCAGCTCTATGAAACTCGAGCGGGGCACTGAAGCTTTCTTT. This sequence encodes CASSSMKLERGTEAFF.

The genes are TRBV6-1 and TRBJ2-1, with 8 bases lining up with TRBD2. V lost 2 bases to trimming and J lost 9 bases; unmatched junction nucleotides: 9. Germline V gene sequence: CDR1 MNHNS, CDR2 SASEGT. The CDR3 has 15 amino acids. CDR3 region: CASSELQRGRGEQFF. In nucleotides, the CDR3 is TGTGCCAGCAGTGAATTGCAGCGGGGGCGAGGTGAGCAGTTCTTC.

The chain recombines TRBV5-6 with TRBJ1-3, with D tentatively TRBD1 (6 bases). This CDR3 comprises 15 residues. Between the trimmed V and J ends, which lost 0 bases and 2 bases, there was a span of 9 bases. The germline V gene has CDR1 SGHDT and CDR2 YYEEEE. CDR3 residues: CASSLAAGAGNTIYF. Written as DNA, the CDR3 is TGTGCCAGCAGCTTGGCCGCAGGGGCTGGAAACACCATATATTTT.

This chain uses TRBV10-3 with TRBJ1-2; the match to TRBD1 covers 8 bases. With 2 bases clipped from V and 4 bases from J, the junction kept 6 bases outside the gene matches. CDR3 length: 15 residues. Per germline, CDR1 ENHRY and CDR2 SYGVKD. CDR3 DNA: TGTGCCATCAGTGAGACGACGACAGGGGCCTATGGCTACACCTTC. Its protein is CAISETTTGAYGYTF.

This chain links TRBV9 with TRBJ2-7; D possibly uses TRBD1 or TRBD2 (5 bases each). Trimming cost V 2 bases and J 0 bases, with 12 bases left between them. Germline loops: CDR1 SGDLS, CDR2 YYNGEE. This CDR3 spans 15 amino acids. The CDR3 sequence is CASSVGGEGSYEQYF. In DNA form, the CDR3 reads TGTGCCAGCAGCGTTGGGGGTGAAGGCTCCTACGAGCAGTACTTC.

The chain employs TRBV11-2 and TRBJ1-1, with no clear D. CDR1 and CDR2 (germline): SGHAT, FQNNGV. There are 14 residues in the CDR3. V lost 1 base to trimming and J lost 4 bases, with 10 bases between them. The CDR3 protein is CASSLGSAPTEAFF. The CDR3, as DNA: TGTGCCAGCAGCTTAGGATCGGCCCCCACTGAAGCTTTCTTT.

This chain joins TRBV7-9 and TRBJ1-1; 7 bases agree with TRBD1. This CDR3 is 14 amino acids long. Trimming at V came to 1 base and at J to 6 bases, leaving 5 bases not matched to a gene. The germline V gene encodes CDR1 SEHNR and CDR2 FQNEAQ (reference sequence). The CDR3 nucleotides are TGTGCCAGCAGCTTAGGACAGGGTTTCGCTGAAGCTTTCTTT. Encoded protein: CASSLGQGFAEAFF.

This clone appeared a few times. The rearrangement joins TRBV6-5 to TRBJ1-3; D ambiguous. The CDR3 is 14 residues long. The germline V gene has CDR1 MNHEY and CDR2 SVGAGI. V was clipped by 1 base and J by 3 bases, with 7 bases between them. The CDR3 DNA reads as TGTGCCAGCAGTTACTTGGCAGATGGAAACACCATATATTTT. Its protein product is CASSYLADGNTIYF.

The J gene is TRBJ2-2, the V gene TRBV25-1; 7 bases match TRBD2. The germline gives CDR1 MGHDK, CDR2 SYGVNS. This CDR3 contains 16 residues. V trimming: 1 base; J trimming: 2 bases; junction bases outside the gene matches: 4. CDR3: CASSESWGGNTGELFF. The CDR3, as DNA: TGTGCCAGCAGTGAATCTTGGGGGGGAAACACCGGGGAGCTGTTTTTT.

The V call is TRBV29-1, the J call TRBJ1-1; D is possibly TRBD1 (5 bases). The germline V gene has CDR1 SQVTM and CDR2 ANQGSEA. The CDR3 is 15 residues long. Trimming cost V 1 base and J 5 bases, with 17 bases left between them. CDR3 DNA sequence: TGCAGCGTTGAAGTTAAAAAGGGTAGGGGAACTGAAGCTTTCTTT. Residues: CSVEVKKGRGTEAFF.

This chain joins TRBV6-5 and TRBJ2-3; no clear D. This CDR3 comprises 14 residues. Trimming took off 2 bases at V and 0 bases at J, with 6 bases between the two ends. In germline, CDR1 is MNHEY, CDR2 SVGAGI. CDR3: CASSYLDSTDTQYF. The DNA for the CDR3 is TGTGCCAGCAGTTACCTGGACAGCACAGATACGCAGTATTTT.

The genes are TRBV29-1 and TRBJ2-2, with 7 bases lining up with TRBD1. Germline assignment: CDR1 SQVTM and CDR2 ANQGSEA. The trim removed 6 bases at V and 3 bases at J, leaving 7 bases unmatched. The CDR3 runs to 14 residues. The CDR3, as DNA: TGCAGCGTCTCGCCGACAGGGTACACCGGGGAGCTGTTTTTT. This gives the protein CSVSPTGYTGELFF.